This TCR beta chain was captured by sequencing in a study of CD8+ T cells in alopecia areata. From germline, CDR1 is SGHNT and CDR2 YYREEE (reference sequence). The CDR3 has 13 residues. The ends were cut back, 2 bases at V and 3 bases at J, with 9 bases in the middle. Regarding treatment: oral pan-JAK inhibitor, 5-10 mg twice daily. Isolated RNA was reverse transcribed into cDNA used as the sequencing template. Assay: immunoSEQ multiplex PCR; the TCRdb copy retains only in-frame clones and omits some. The profile covers about 60,000 clones, with 35% to 55% appearing a single time and around 20% taken by the ten largest.

The sequence derives from a human donor with alopecia areata. The sequencing here drew on CD8+ T cells sorted from blood, taken at roughly week 38, from a patient treated with tofacitinib. This chain uses TRBV5-4 with TRBJ2-7; D is unclear. CDR3 coding DNA: TGTGCCAGCAGCTTAGCAACAATCTACGAGCAGTACTTC. Its translation is CASSLATIYEQYF.